The clone carrying this T cell receptor beta chain appeared many times. This sample was taken from a study of early T cells in non-severe SARS-CoV-2 infection. Turning to the study itself: With bulk RNA from unsorted whole blood as input, sequencing yielded unpaired chains.

Separate cDNA molecules each had unique molecular identifiers attached to them. TCRdb called the 5' RACE reads again in MiXCR, with one record for every CDR3 protein. The sample yields 34,000 or so distinct CDR3 sequences, around 9% seen once. The ends were cut back, 5 bases at V and 1 base at J, with 3 bases in the middle. Germline loops: CDR1 DFQATT, CDR2 SNEGSKA (reference sequence). The CDR3 extends over 11 amino acids. Sequenced sample: whole blood. The V and J genes are TRBV20-1 and TRBJ2-1; no clear D gene. The origin of this receptor is an adult who was a healthcare worker with PCR-confirmed SARS-CoV-2 infection or an uninfected control (not recorded which). CDR3: CSASSYNEQFF. DNA of the CDR3: TGCAGTGCTTCTTCCTACAATGAGCAGTTCTTC.